The clone carrying this T cell receptor (beta chain) was observed a few times. Its antigen is not known. This record belongs to a study of T cells in Graves' hyperthyroidism and ophthalmopathy. Lactation, pregnancy, other autoimmune disease or uncontrolled infection excluded patients. RNA transcripts provided the source from which TCR beta CDR3 regions were amplified. The HTBI primer set served for first-round RT-PCR of the TCR CDR3. TCRdb redid the calling of the multiplex PCR reads with MiXCR, one entry per CDR3 protein. The sample holds 350,000 to 450,000 distinct CDR3 sequences, more than 12% seen once. Study outcomes and limitations: Blood held most thyroid clonotypes expanded above 0.001 frequency.

CDR3 length: 14 amino acids. Trimming took off 5 bases at V and 0 bases at J, with 8 bases between the two ends. Germline V gene data show CDR1 as LNHDA and CDR2 as SQIVND (reference sequence). The clonotype comes from a man aged 45-60 years with Graves' ophthalmopathy. The sequenced sample consisted of blood. The rearrangement joins TRBV19 to TRBJ1-5; possible D gene TRBD1, 5 bases. The CDR3 DNA follows: TGTGCCAGTAGTGACAGCCATAGCAATCAGCCCCAGCATTTT. It is translated as CASSDSHSNQPQHF.